Shown below are 25 T cell receptor beta chains from a single sample sequenced in a study of OX40 agonist ivuxolimab in advanced cancers. The repertoire was sequenced with immunoSEQ multiplex PCR; TCRdb's copy has only in-frame clones and lacks some. Here the sample spans about 17,000 clones, 87% being singletons. This sample comprised CD4+ or CD8+ T cells sorted from blood, obtained in a trial of the OX40 agonist ivuxolimab. The origin of the receptors is an adult with an advanced solid tumor such as melanoma, head and neck, liver or kidney cancer.

The genes are TRBV11-2 and TRBJ1-2, with D possibly TRBD1 on 5 matching bases. CDR1 is SGHAT, CDR2 FQNNGV, per germline. The CDR3 is 15 residues long. The V and J ends lost 8 bases and 2 bases respectively, with 18 bases between them. The CDR3 DNA reads TGTGCCAGCCGCCCAATCATACAGGAGAACTATGGCTACACCTTC. This gives the protein CASRPIIQENYGYTF.

The chain has TRBV5-1 and TRBJ2-7, with 8 bases identical to TRBD2. The germline V gene encodes CDR1 SGHRS and CDR2 YFSETQ. This CDR3 is built from 15 residues. V lost 4 bases and J lost 2; bases outside the gene matches: 8. This CDR3 reads CASSLERGPAYEQYF. For the CDR3, the DNA is TGCGCCAGCAGCCTAGAGCGGGGGCCAGCCTACGAGCAGTACTTC.

The count of this clone is one. The CDR3: CASSQTRGQFF. The CDR3 DNA reads TGCGCCAGCAGCCAGACTCGCGGGCAGTTCTTC. This chain connects TRBV4-1 to TRBJ2-1; D is ambiguous. Trimming shortened V by 3 bases and J by 12 bases, and 9 bases separated the two germline ends. Germline CDR1 MGHRA, CDR2 YSYEKL. The CDR3 loop spans 11 amino acids.

The rearrangement links TRBV9 to TRBJ2-7; D gene unclear. The CDR3 has 13 amino acids. V was shortened by 4 bases and J by 3 bases, with 11 bases between the two germline ends. Germline lookup yields CDR1 SGDLS and CDR2 YYNGEE. The CDR3 loop is CASSNTADYEQYF. The CDR3 nucleotides read TGTGCCAGCAGCAATACAGCTGACTACGAGCAGTACTTC.

V gene TRBV11-2 combines with J gene TRBJ2-5, with 8 bases lining up with TRBD1. Gene TRBJ2-7 matches the end of the DNA better, so the J call may be wrong. CDR1 and CDR2 (germline): SGHAT, FQNNGV. The CDR3 is made up of 15 amino acids. The CDR3 sequence: CASSRSQGASYEQYF. The CDR3 DNA is TGTGCCAGCAGCCGCTCTCAGGGGGCATCCTACGAGCAGTACTTC.

The rearrangement links TRBV5-8 to TRBJ2-7; 10 nucleotides line up with TRBD2. Germline CDR1 SGHTS, CDR2 YDEGEE. Germline trimming cut 4 bases from V and 4 bases from J; bases unmatched to any gene: 8. There are 15 residues in the CDR3. CDR3 in DNA: TGTGCCAGCAGCCCTAGGACTAGCGGTTCTTACGAGCAGTACTTC. Its translation is CASSPRTSGSYEQYF. Complete variable domain (other parts from reference TRBV5-8 and TRBJ2-7): EAGVTQSPTHLIKTRGQQATLRCSPISGHTSVYWYQQALGLGLQFLLWYDEGEERNRGNFPPRFSGRQFPNYSSELNVNALELEDSALYLCASSPRTSGSYEQYFGPGTRLTVT.

The chain recombines TRBV2 with TRBJ1-2, with D possibly matching TRBD1 (5 bases). The V gene's germline CDR1 is SNHLY and CDR2 FYNNEI. This CDR3 comprises 17 residues. Trimming stripped 2 bases from V and 1 base from J, with 17 bases between. CDR3 loop: CASSESPFEGVNYGYTF. The DNA for the CDR3 is TGTGCCAGCAGTGAAAGCCCCTTCGAAGGGGTTAACTATGGCTACACCTTC.

The chain couples TRBV6-5 to TRBJ1-5; 9 bases are shared with TRBD1. After removal of 2 bases from V and 1 base from J, the junction contained 0 bases not matched to a gene. Germline loops: CDR1 MNHEY, CDR2 SVGAGI. CDR3 size: 15 residues. As DNA, the CDR3 is TGTGCCAGCAGTTACGGACAGGGGAGCAATCAGCCCCAGCATTTT. Protein product: CASSYGQGSNQPQHF.

The genes are TRBV7-9 and TRBJ2-1; TRBD1 or TRBD2 may be the D gene (5 bases each). V was cut by 6 bases and J by 4 bases, with 7 bases left in between. The CDR3 sequence is 12 residues long. Germline CDR1 reads SEHNR; CDR2 reads FQNEAQ (reference sequence). In DNA, the CDR3 is TGTGCCAGCAGTGGGGGATACAATGAGCAGTTCTTC. It translates to CASSGGYNEQFF.

This clone was seen just once. The V and J genes are TRBV30 and TRBJ2-7; D not resolved. Germline CDR1 and CDR2: GTSNPN and SVGIG (reference sequence). Trimming took 2 bases from V and 3 from J, leaving 11 bases between them. This CDR3 is built from 13 residues. CDR3 region: CAWSSHSGYEQYF. The CDR3 DNA reads as TGTGCCTGGAGTTCACACTCCGGCTACGAGCAGTACTTC.

Only one count was recorded for this clone. The genes are TRBV13 and TRBJ2-7; D is unresolved. CDR1 PRHDT and CDR2 FYEKMQ come from the germline V gene (reference sequence). V was clipped by 1 base and J by 4 bases, with 8 bases between them. The CDR3 runs to 13 residues. The CDR3 sequence: CASSLVGVYEQYF. CDR3 DNA: TGTGCCAGCAGCTTAGTTGGGGTTTACGAGCAGTACTTC.

The genes are TRBV9 and TRBJ1-1; possibly TRBD1 for D (6 bases). With 5 bases removed from V and 4 bases from J, the gap between germline ends came to 12 bases. This CDR3 is 13 amino acids long. Germline V gene lookup returns CDR1 SGDLS and CDR2 YYNGEE. CDR3: CASSLRGITEAFF. In DNA, the CDR3 is TGTGCCAGCAGTCTGAGGGGGATCACTGAAGCTTTCTTT.

The chain recombines TRBV6-1 with TRBJ2-7; no definite D call. Between the trimmed V and J ends, which lost 9 bases and 4 bases, there was a span of 16 bases. This CDR3 comprises 13 residues. Germline loops: CDR1 MNHNS, CDR2 SASEGT. The CDR3 DNA follows: TGTGCCAGTATTGACGGAGCCTTATACGAGCAGTACTTC. This codes for CASIDGALYEQYF.

The rearrangement links TRBV9 to TRBJ1-2; 9 bases are shared with TRBD1. The ends lost 3 bases at V and 4 bases at J; junction bases unmatched: 10. The CDR3 contains 16 residues. Germline V CDR1 and CDR2: SGDLS, YYNGEE. The chain's CDR3 is CASSEGVDRGAYGYTF. DNA of the CDR3: TGTGCCAGCAGCGAGGGGGTGGACAGGGGAGCCTATGGCTACACCTTC.

The V call is TRBV11-2, the J call TRBJ1-1, with D uncertain. Germline-derived CDR1 and CDR2 are SGHAT and FQNNGV. V lost 1 base and J lost 0, with 3 bases in between. The CDR3 consists of 13 residues. The CDR3: CASSLGLNTEAFF. CDR3 coding DNA: TGTGCCAGCAGCTTAGGTTTGAACACTGAAGCTTTCTTT.

The J gene is TRBJ1-5, the V gene TRBV21-1. TRBV21-1 constitutes a pseudogene. The CDR3 has 17 residues. CDR3 bases: TGTGCCAGCAGCAAAGAGTGGGACCAAACGATGGTCCGGCCCCAGCATTTT. Translated: CASSKEWDQTMVRPQHF.

The V gene is TRBV11-2, the J gene TRBJ2-1; D might be TRBD1 (6 bases). V lost 6 bases to trimming and J lost 7 bases, with 25 bases between them. Per germline, CDR1 SGHAT and CDR2 FQNNGV. The CDR3 consists of 17 residues. The CDR3 loop reads CASRWESSHKQGNEQFF. DNA of the CDR3: TGTGCCAGCAGGTGGGAATCTAGTCACAAGCAGGGGAATGAGCAGTTCTTC.

The V call is TRBV29-1, the J call TRBJ1-2; D gene unclear. The CDR3 runs to 13 residues. The V gene's germline CDR1 is SQVTM and CDR2 ANQGSEA. V was shortened by 1 base and J by 1 base, with 7 bases between the two germline ends. CDR3 in amino acids: CSVEGPHNYGYTF. CDR3 nucleotide sequence: TGCAGCGTTGAAGGGCCACATAACTATGGCTACACCTTC. The complete variable domain, with remaining parts taken from reference TRBV29-1 and TRBJ1-2, reads SAVISQKPSRDICQRGTSLTIQCQVDSQVTMMFWYRQQPGQSLTLIATANQGSEATYESGFVIDKFPISRPNLTFSTLTVSNMSPEDSSIYLCSVEGPHNYGYTFGSGTRLTVV.

This clone was detected only once. The chain recombines TRBV19 with TRBJ1-5; 7 bases match TRBD1. Germline V gene lookup returns CDR1 LNHDA and CDR2 SQIVND (reference sequence). V lost 0 bases and J lost 4; bases outside the gene matches: 15. There are 19 residues in the CDR3. The CDR3 DNA reads TGTGCCAGTAGTATAGATCCCACAGGGGACTCACAACCTAATCAGCCCCAGCATTTT. Translating it yields CASSIDPTGDSQPNQPQHF.

The V call is TRBV12-5, the J call TRBJ1-1; 7 bases are shared with TRBD1. V shed 5 bases and J 10 bases; nucleotides not matched to a gene: 31. Per germline, CDR1 LGHNT and CDR2 FRNRAP. This CDR3 region has 20 residues. DNA for the CDR3: TGTGCTAGTGGTGCCTATACCCCCTTGGGGGACCCCCGACAGGGTAGCCGAGCTTTCTTT. Protein sequence: CASGAYTPLGDPRQGSRAFF. Based on the CDR3 plus reference TRBV12-5 and TRBJ1-1, the full variable domain is DARVTQTPRHKVTEMGQEVTMRCQPILGHNTVFWYRQTMMQGLELLAYFRNRAPLDDSGMPKDRFSAEMPDATLATLKIQPSEPRDSAVYFCASGAYTPLGDPRQGSRAFFGQGTRLTVV.

In nucleotides, the CDR3 is TGTGCCAGCAGCTTAAGTGGTGACACAGCTTTCGATCAGCCCCAGCATTTT. It encodes CASSLSGDTAFDQPQHF. The chain links TRBV5-6 to TRBJ1-5; D gene unclear. V gave up 2 bases and J gave up 5 bases, with 20 bases separating them. Per the germline V gene, CDR1 is SGHDT and CDR2 is YYEEEE. The CDR3 spans 17 residues. Full variable domain (outside the CDR3, taken from reference TRBV5-6 and TRBJ1-5): DAGVTQSPTHLIKTRGQQVTLRCSPKSGHDTVSWYQQALGQGPQFIFQYYEEEERQRGNFPDRFSGHQFPNYSSELNVNALLLGDSALYLCASSLSGDTAFDQPQHFGDGTRLSIL.

This clone was recorded a few times. J is TRBJ2-7 and V is TRBV25-1; 7 nucleotides agree with TRBD1. CDR3 length equals 14 residues. Trimming at V came to 5 bases and at J to 4 bases, leaving 8 bases not matched to a gene. Germline V gene data show CDR1 as MGHDK and CDR2 as SYGVNS. The CDR3 loop is CASSSAGGIYEQYF. In DNA, the CDR3 is TGTGCCAGCAGTAGTGCAGGGGGAATTTACGAGCAGTACTTC.

Concerning this clone itself: Other DNA sequences of this sample code for an identical CDR3. The chain couples TRBV27 to TRBJ2-1; D remains ambiguous. Trimming left V 3 bases short and J 7 bases short, with 4 bases between. The CDR3 runs to 11 residues. The germline CDR1 and CDR2 sequences are MNHEY and SMNVEV (reference sequence). DNA of the CDR3: TGTGCCAGCAGTTTGGGAAATGAGCAGTTCTTC. It codes for CASSLGNEQFF.

This chain connects TRBV2 to TRBJ2-7, with unresolved D. Germline CDR1 and CDR2: SNHLY and FYNNEI. The CDR3 contains 13 residues. Trimming pared 8 bases from V and 2 bases from J, leaving 13 bases between. CDR3 DNA sequence: TGTGCCAGCCAACCAAGGACGGCCTACGAGCAGTACTTC. Its translation is CASQPRTAYEQYF.

This clone was observed a single time. The chain uses TRBV9 and TRBJ2-2; D is unresolved. Trimming stripped 1 base from V and 1 base from J, with 8 bases between. Germline-derived CDR1 and CDR2 are SGDLS and YYNGEE. The CDR3 totals 15 residues. CDR3: CASSVSSENTGELFF. The CDR3 bases are TGTGCCAGCAGCGTATCGAGCGAGAACACCGGGGAGCTGTTTTTT.